This T cell receptor (beta chain) was captured by sequencing in a study of cytomegalovirus exposure and HLA in healthy donors. Across the whole study: Clustering assigned 81% of the approximately 430 genotyped donors to the Caucasian-associated ancestry cluster. General study results and limits: Per published accounts, TCR beta sequences correctly predicted the HLA-A and HLA-B alleles of most subjects. HLA alleles were associated with some 16,000 TCR beta sequences in a later analysis at 0.05 false discovery rate.

Notes on this clone: Its antigen remains unidentified.

The PCR had 60 Vbeta and 13 Jbeta primers. Assay: immunoSEQ multiplex PCR; the TCRdb copy retains only in-frame clones and omits some. This table has approximately 120,000 clones, 70% to 80% appearing once. V shed 4 bases and J shed 7 bases, with 22 bases lying between them. This CDR3 is 16 amino acids long. Germline CDR1 reads SGHTA; CDR2 reads FQGNSA. The rearrangement uses TRBV7-2 and TRBJ1-2, with TRBD1 as a possible D gene (6 bases). This TCR derives from a man over 45 in good health and CMV-seronegative. Material: PBMCs. This CDR3 is CASSSPEGGGIRGYTF. In DNA, the CDR3 is TGTGCCAGCAGCTCACCGGAGGGGGGGGGAATTCGTGGCTACACCTTC.